One and the same sample provided the 2 T cell receptor beta chains below, sequenced in a study of T-cell memory formation after mild COVID-19. TCRdb used MiXCR to reprocess the 5' RACE reads, holding one entry per CDR3 protein. The sample includes around 140,000 distinct CDR3 sequences, around 27% of them seen just once. Specimen: PBMCs or a T cell subset sorted from them (not recorded which). The source is an adult woman who had mild COVID-19 (a few samples of this study predate the infection). Cell type and time point are not known.

J is TRBJ2-1 and V is TRBV12-3 or TRBV12-4; 12 positions agree with TRBD1. The junction had 7 bases not matched to a gene; V was cut back by 6 bases and J by 7 bases. CDR3 size: 15 residues. The CDR3 nucleotides are TGTGCCAGCAGCCCTGGGACAGGGGGCTTGAATGAGCAGTTCTTC. This encodes CASSPGTGGLNEQFF.

This chain links TRBV20-1 with TRBJ2-7; 10 nucleotides match TRBD2. From germline, CDR1 is DFQATT and CDR2 SNEGSKA (reference sequence). The CDR3 consists of 15 residues. V lost 1 base and J lost 2; bases outside the gene matches: 5. CDR3 DNA: TGCAGTGCTAGAGGGAGTCTAGCGGGAGCCTACGAGCAGTACTTC. Translation gives CSARGSLAGAYEQYF.